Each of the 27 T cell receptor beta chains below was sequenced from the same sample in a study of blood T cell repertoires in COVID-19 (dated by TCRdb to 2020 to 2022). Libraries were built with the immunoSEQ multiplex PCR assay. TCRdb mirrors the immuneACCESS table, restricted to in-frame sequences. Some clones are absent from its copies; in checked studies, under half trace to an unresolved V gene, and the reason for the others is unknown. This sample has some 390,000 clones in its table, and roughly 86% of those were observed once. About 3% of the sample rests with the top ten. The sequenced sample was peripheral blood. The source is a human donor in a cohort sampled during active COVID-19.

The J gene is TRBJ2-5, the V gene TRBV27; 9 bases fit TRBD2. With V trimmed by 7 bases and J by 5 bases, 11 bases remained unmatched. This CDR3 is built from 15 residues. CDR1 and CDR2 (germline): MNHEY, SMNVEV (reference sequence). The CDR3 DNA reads TGTGCCAGCAAAATACGGCGGGAGGGCTGGGAGACCCAGTACTTC. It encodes CASKIRREGWETQYF.

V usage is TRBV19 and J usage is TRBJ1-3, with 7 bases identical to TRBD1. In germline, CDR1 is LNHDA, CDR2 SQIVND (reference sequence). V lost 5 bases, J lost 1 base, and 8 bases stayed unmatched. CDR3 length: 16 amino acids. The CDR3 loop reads CASSLQGRSSGNTIYF. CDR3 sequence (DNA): TGTGCCAGTAGTTTACAGGGGCGTTCGTCTGGAAACACCATATATTTT.

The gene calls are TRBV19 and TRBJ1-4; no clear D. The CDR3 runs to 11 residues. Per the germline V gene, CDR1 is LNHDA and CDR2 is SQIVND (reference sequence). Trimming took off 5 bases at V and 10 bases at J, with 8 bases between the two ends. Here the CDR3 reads CASSFEGKLFF. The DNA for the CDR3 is TGTGCCAGTAGTTTCGAGGGAAAACTGTTTTTT.

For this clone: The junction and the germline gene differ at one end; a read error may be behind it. Here the CDR3 reads CASSEDRGKDEQFF. The CDR3, as DNA: TGTGCCAGCAGCGAAGACAGGGGTAAGGATGAGCAGTTCTTC. This chain links TRBV6-1 with TRBJ2-1; 8 bases line up with TRBD1. Germline CDR1 and CDR2: MNHNS and SASEGT. This CDR3 region has 14 residues.

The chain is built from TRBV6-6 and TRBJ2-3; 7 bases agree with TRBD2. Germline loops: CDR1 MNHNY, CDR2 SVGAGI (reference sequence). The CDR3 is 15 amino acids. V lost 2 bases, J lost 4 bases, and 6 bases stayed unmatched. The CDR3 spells CASSYGVAGADTQYF. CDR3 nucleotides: TGTGCCAGCAGTTACGGTGTGGCGGGGGCAGATACGCAGTATTTT.

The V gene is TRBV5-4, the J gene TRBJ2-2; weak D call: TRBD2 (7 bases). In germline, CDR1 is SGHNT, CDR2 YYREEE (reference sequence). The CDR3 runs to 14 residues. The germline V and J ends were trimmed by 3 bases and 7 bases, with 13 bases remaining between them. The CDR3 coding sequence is TGTGCCAGCAGCTGGGGGGGGCCCGGCGGGGAGCTGTTTTTT. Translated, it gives CASSWGGPGGELFF.

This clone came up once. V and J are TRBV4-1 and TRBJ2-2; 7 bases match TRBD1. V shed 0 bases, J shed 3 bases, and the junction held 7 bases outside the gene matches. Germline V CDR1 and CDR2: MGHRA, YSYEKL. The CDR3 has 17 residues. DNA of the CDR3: TGCGCCAGCAGCCAAGATATAGGGACAGAATACACCGGGGAGCTGTTTTTT. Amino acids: CASSQDIGTEYTGELFF.

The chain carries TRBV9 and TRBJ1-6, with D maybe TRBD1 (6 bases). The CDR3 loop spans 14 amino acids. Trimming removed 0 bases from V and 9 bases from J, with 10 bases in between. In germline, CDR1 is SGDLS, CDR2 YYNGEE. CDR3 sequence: CASSVGAGVSPLHF. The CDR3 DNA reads TGTGCCAGCAGCGTAGGGGCAGGGGTTTCACCCCTCCACTTT.

The CDR3 DNA follows: TGTGCCAGCAGTCTCCCGTTTGTGGCTGGCTACACCTTC. This translates into CASSLPFVAGYTF. This chain uses TRBV6-5 with TRBJ1-2, with D unresolved. V was cut by 5 bases and J by 7 bases, with 14 bases left in between. The CDR3 loop spans 13 amino acids. CDR1 and CDR2 (germline): MNHEY, SVGAGI.

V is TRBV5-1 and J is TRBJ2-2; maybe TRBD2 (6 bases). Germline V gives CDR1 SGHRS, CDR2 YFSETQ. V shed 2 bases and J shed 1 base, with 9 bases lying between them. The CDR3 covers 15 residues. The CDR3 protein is CASSLIGGNTGELFF. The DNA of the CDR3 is TGCGCCAGCAGCTTAATCGGGGGGAACACCGGGGAGCTGTTTTTT.

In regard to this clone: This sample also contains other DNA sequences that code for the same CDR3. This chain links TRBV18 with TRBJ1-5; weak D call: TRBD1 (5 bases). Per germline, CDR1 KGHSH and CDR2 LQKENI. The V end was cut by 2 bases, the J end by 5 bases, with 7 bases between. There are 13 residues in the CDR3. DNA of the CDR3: TGTGCCAGCTCACCAGGGGGGGATCAGCCCCAGCATTTT. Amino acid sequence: CASSPGGDQPQHF.

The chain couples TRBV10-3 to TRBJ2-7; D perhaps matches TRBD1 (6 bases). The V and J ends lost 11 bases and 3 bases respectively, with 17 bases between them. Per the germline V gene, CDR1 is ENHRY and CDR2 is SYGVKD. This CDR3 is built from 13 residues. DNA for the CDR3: TGTGCCGTCCGACAGGCTGGGAGCTACGAGCAGTACTTC. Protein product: CAVRQAGSYEQYF.

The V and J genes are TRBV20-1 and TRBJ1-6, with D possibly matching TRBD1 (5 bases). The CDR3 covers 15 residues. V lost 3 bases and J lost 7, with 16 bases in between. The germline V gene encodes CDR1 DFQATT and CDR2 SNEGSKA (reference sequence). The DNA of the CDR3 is TGCAGTGCTAGTAGAACGGGACTAAGGAATTCACCCCTCCACTTT. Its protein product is CSASRTGLRNSPLHF.

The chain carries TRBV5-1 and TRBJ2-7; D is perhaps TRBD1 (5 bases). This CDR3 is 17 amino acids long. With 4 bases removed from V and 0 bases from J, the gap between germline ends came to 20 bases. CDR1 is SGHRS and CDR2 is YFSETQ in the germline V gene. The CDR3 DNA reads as TGCGCCAGCAGCCCGGCCCCAACGGATAGGGGCTCCTACGAGCAGTACTTC. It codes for CASSPAPTDRGSYEQYF.

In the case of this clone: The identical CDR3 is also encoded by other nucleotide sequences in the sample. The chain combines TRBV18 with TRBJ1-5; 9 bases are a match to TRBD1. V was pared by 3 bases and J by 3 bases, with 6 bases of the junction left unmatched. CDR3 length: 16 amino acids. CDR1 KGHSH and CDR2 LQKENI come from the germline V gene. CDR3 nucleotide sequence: TGTGCCAGCTCACCTAGGGACAGGGCTCCCAATCAGCCCCAGCATTTT. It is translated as CASSPRDRAPNQPQHF.

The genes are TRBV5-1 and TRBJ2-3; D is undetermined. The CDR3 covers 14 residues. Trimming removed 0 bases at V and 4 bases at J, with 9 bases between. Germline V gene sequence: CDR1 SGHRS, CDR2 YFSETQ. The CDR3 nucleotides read TGCGCCAGCAGCTTGGGCGCACCGGCAGATACGCAGTATTTT. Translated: CASSLGAPADTQYF.

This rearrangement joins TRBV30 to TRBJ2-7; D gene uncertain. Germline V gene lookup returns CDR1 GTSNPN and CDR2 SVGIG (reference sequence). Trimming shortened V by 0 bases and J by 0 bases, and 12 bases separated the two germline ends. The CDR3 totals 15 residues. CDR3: CAWSVASTTSYEQYF. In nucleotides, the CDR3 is TGTGCCTGGAGTGTAGCCTCTACTACCTCCTACGAGCAGTACTTC.

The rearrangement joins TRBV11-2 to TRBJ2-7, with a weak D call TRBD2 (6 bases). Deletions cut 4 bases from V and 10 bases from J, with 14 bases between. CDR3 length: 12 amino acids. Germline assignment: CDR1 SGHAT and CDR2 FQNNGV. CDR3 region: CASSSQRLDQYF. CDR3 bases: TGTGCCAGCAGCTCACAACGACTAGACCAGTACTTC.

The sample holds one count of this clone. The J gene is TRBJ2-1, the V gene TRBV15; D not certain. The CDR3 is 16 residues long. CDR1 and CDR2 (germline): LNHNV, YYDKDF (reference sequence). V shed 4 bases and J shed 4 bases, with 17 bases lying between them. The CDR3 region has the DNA TGTGCCACCAGCAAGAGGAGAACAAATGCTTACAATGAGCAGTTCTTC. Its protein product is CATSKRRTNAYNEQFF.

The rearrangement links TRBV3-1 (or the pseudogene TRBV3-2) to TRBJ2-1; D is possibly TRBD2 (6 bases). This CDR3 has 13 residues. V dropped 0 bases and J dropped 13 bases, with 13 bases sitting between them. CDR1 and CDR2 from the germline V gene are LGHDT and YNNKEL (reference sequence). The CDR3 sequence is CASSQDEAGLQFF. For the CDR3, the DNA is TGTGCCAGCAGCCAAGATGAGGCGGGGCTACAGTTCTTC.

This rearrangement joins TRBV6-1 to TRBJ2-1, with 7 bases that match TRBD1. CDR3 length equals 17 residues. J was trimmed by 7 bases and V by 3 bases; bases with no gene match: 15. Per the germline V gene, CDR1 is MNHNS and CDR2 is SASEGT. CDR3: CASSEFRQGVYRNEQFF. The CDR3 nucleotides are TGTGCCAGCAGTGAGTTCCGACAGGGTGTGTATCGAAATGAGCAGTTCTTC.

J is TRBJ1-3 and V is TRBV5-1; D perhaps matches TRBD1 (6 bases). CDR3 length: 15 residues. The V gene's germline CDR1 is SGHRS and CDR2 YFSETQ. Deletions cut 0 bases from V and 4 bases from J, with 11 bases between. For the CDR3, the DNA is TGCGCCAGCAGCTTGGCGTTTGACAGGGGAAACACCATATATTTT. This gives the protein CASSLAFDRGNTIYF.

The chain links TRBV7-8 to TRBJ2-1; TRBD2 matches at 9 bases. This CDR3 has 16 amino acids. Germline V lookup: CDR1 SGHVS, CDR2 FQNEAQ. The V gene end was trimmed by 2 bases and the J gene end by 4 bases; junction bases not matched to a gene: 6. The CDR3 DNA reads TGTGCCAGCAGCTTATTGGCGGGAGGGAAGTACAATGAGCAGTTCTTC. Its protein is CASSLLAGGKYNEQFF. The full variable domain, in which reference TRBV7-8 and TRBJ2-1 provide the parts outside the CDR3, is GAGVSQSPRYKVAKRGQDVALRCDPISGHVSLFWYQQALGQGPEFLTYFQNEAQLDKSGLPSDRFFAERPEGSVSTLKIQRTQQEDSAVYLCASSLLAGGKYNEQFFGPGTRLTVL.

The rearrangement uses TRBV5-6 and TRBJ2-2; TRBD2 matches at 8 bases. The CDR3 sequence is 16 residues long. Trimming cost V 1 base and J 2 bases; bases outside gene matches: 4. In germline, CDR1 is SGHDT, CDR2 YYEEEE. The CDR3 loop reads CASSLIRTSNTGELFF. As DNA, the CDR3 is TGTGCCAGCAGCTTGATTCGGACTAGCAACACCGGGGAGCTGTTTTTT.

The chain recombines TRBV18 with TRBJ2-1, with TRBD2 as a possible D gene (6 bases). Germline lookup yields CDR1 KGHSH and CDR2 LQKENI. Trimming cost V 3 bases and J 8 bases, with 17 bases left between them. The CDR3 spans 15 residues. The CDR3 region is CASSPGSGVTDEQFF. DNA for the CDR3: TGTGCCAGCTCACCGGGTTCGGGGGTAACGGATGAGCAGTTCTTC.

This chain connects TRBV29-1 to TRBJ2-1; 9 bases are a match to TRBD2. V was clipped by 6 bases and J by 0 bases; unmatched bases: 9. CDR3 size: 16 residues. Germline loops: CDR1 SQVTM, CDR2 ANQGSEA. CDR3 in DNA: TGCAGCGTCGAAAACGCGGGGGGGATCTCCTACAATGAGCAGTTCTTC. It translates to CSVENAGGISYNEQFF.

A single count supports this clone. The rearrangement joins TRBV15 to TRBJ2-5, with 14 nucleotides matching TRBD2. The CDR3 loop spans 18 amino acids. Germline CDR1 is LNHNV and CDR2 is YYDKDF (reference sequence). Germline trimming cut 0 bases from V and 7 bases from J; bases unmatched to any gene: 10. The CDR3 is CATSREVGLAGVRGTQYF. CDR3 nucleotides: TGTGCCACCAGCAGAGAGGTGGGACTAGCGGGGGTTCGGGGGACCCAGTACTTC.